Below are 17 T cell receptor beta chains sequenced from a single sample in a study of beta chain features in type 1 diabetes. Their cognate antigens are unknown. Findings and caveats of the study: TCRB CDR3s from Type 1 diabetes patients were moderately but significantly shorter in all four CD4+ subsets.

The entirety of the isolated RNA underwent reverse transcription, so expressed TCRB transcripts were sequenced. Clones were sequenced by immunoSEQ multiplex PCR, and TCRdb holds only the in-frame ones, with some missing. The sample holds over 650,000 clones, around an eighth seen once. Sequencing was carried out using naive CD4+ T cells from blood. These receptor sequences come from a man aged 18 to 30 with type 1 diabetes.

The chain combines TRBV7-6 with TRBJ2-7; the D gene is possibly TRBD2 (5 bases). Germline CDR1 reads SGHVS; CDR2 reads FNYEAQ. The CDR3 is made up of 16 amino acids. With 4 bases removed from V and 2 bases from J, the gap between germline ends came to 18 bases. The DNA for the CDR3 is TGTGCCAGCAGCTCAACTTACGAGGGCTTGCCCTACGAGCAGTACTTC. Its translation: CASSSTYEGLPYEQYF.

The CDR3 sequence: CASSLATARSGYTF. CDR3 bases: TGTGCCAGCAGCTTAGCCACGGCCCGATCGGGCTACACCTTC. The chain uses TRBV11-1 and TRBJ1-2; D remains ambiguous. V lost 0 bases and J lost 8, with 13 bases in between. The CDR3 is 14 residues long. Germline CDR1 is SGHAT and CDR2 is FQDESV (reference sequence). Together with reference TRBV11-1 and TRBJ1-2, the CDR3 gives the full variable domain: EAEVAQSPRYKITEKSQAVAFWCDPISGHATLYWYRQILGQGPELLVQFQDESVVDDSQLPKDRFSAERLKGVDSTLKIQPAELGDSAMYLCASSLATARSGYTFGSGTRLTVV.

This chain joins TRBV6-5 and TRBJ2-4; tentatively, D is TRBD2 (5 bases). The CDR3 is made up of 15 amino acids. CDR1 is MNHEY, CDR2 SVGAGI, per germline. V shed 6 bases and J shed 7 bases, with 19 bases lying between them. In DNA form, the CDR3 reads TGTGCCAGCAGACCATCCATAACTAGTACGAACATTCAGTACTTC. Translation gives CASRPSITSTNIQYF.

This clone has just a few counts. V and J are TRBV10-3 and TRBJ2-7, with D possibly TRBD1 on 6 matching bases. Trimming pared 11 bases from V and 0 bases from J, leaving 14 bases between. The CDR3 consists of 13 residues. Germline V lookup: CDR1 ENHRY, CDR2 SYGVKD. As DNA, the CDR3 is TGTGCCTGTACGGGGACAAACTCCTACGAGCAGTACTTC. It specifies CACTGTNSYEQYF.

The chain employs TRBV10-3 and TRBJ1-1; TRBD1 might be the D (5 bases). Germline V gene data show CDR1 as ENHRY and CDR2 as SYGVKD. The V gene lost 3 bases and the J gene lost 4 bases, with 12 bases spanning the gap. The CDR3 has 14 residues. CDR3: CAISEQWGGTEAFF. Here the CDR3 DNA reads TGTGCCATCAGTGAACAGTGGGGGGGCACTGAAGCTTTCTTT.

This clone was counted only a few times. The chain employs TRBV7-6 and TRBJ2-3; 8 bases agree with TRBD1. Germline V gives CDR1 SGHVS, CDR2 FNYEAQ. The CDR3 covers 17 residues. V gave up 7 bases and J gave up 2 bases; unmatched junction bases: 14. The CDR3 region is CASTERRQGAVTDTQYF. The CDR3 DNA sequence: TGTGCCAGCACCGAGAGGAGGCAGGGGGCGGTCACAGATACGCAGTATTTT.

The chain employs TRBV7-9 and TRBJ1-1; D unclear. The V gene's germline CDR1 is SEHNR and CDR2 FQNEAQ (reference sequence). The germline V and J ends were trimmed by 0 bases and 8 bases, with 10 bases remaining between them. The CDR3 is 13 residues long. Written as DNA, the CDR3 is TGTGCCAGCAGCTTAGCGCTGGTAGGAGAAGCTTTCTTT. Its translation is CASSLALVGEAFF.

CDR3 coding DNA: TGCGCCAGCAGCTCCGGAACGAACGAGCAGTACTTC. As protein: CASSSGTNEQYF. The gene calls are TRBV5-1 and TRBJ2-7; D unclear. Germline V gene data show CDR1 as SGHRS and CDR2 as YFSETQ. There are 12 residues in the CDR3. Trimming took 3 bases from V and 5 from J, leaving 9 bases between them.

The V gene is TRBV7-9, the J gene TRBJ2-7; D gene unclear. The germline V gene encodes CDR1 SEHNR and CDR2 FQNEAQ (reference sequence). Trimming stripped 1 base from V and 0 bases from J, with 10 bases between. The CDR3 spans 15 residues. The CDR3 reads CASSLGVRSSYEQYF. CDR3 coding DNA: TGTGCCAGCAGCTTAGGAGTAAGGAGCTCCTACGAGCAGTACTTC.

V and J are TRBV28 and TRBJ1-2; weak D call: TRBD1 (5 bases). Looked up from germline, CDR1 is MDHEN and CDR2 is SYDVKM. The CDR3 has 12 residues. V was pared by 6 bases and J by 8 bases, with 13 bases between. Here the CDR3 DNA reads TGTGCCAGCAGATGGGACGGGGACGGCTACACCTTC. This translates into CASRWDGDGYTF.

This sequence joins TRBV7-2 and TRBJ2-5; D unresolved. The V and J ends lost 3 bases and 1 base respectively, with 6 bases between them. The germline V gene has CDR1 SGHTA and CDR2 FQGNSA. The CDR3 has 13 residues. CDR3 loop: CASSFVFQETQYF. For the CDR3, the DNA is TGTGCCAGCAGCTTCGTTTTCCAAGAGACCCAGTACTTC. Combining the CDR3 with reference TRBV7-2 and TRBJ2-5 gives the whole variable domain GAGVSQSPSNKVTEKGKDVELRCDPISGHTALYWYRQSLGQGLEFLIYFQGNSAPDKSGLPSDRFSAERTGGSVSTLTIQRTQQEDSAVYLCASSFVFQETQYFGPGTRLLVL.

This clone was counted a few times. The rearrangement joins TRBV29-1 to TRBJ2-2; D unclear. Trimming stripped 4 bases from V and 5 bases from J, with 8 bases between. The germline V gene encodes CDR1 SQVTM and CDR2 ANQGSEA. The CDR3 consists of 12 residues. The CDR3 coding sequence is TGCAGCGTTGGGCCCGAAACCGGGGAGCTGTTTTTT. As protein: CSVGPETGELFF.

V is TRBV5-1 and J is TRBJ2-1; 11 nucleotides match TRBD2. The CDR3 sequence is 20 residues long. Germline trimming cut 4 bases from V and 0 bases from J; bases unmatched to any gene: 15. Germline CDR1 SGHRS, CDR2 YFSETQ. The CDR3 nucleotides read TGCGCCAGCAGCCCGGAAGGGACTAGCGGACGACCTAGCTCCTACAATGAGCAGTTCTTC. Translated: CASSPEGTSGRPSSYNEQFF.

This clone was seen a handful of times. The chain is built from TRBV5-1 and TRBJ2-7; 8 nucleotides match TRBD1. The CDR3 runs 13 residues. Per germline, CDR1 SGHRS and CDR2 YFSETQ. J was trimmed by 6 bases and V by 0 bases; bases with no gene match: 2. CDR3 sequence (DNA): TGCGCCAGCAGCTTGGCCGACAGGGGCGAGCAGTACTTC. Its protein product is CASSLADRGEQYF.

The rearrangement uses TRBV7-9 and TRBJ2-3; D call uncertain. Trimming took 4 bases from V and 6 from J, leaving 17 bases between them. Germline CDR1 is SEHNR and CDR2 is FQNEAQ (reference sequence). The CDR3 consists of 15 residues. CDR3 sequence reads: CASSSIDLLRDTQYF. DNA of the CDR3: TGTGCCAGCAGCTCCATTGACTTACTCCGGGATACGCAGTATTTT.

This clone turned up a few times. The CDR3, as DNA: TGCGCCAGCAGCTTGGCCGAGGAGGGCACTGAAGCTTTCTTT. Translation gives CASSLAEEGTEAFF. The rearrangement links TRBV5-1 to TRBJ1-1, with no clear D. CDR3 length equals 14 residues. The germline CDR1 and CDR2 sequences are SGHRS and YFSETQ. The V end was cut by 0 bases, the J end by 4 bases, with 10 bases between. Full variable domain (remainder filled in from reference TRBV5-1 and TRBJ1-1): KAGVTQTPRYLIKTRGQQVTLSCSPISGHRSVSWYQQTPGQGLQFLFEYFSETQRNKGNFPGRFSGRQFSNSRSEMNVSTLELGDSALYLCASSLAEEGTEAFFGQGTRLTVV.

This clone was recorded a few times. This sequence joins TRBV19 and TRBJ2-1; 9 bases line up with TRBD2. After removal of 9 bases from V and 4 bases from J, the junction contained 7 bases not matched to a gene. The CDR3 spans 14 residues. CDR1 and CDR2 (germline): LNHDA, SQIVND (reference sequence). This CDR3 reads CASVYSGRYNEQFF. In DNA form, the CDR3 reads TGTGCCAGCGTGTATAGCGGGAGATACAATGAGCAGTTCTTC.